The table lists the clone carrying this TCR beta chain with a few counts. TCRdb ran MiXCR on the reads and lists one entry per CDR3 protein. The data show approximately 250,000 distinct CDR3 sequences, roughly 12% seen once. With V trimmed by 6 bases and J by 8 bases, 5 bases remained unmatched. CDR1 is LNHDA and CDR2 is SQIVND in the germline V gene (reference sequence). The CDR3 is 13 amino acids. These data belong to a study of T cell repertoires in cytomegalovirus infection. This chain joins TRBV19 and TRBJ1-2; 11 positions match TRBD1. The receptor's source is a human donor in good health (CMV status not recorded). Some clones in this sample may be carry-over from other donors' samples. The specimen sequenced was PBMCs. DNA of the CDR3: TGTGCCAGTAGGGACAGGGGGCGCGGCGGCTACACCTTC. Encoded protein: CASRDRGRGGYTF.